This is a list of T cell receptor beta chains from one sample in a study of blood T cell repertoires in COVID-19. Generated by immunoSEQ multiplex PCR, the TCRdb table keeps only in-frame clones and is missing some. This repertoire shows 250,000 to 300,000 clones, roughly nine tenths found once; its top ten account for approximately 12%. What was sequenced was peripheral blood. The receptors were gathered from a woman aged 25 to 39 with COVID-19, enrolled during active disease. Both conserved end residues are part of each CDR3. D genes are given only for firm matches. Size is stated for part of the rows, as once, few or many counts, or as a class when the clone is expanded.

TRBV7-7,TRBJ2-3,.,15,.,CASSPTTSVSDTQYF,TGTGCCAGCAGCCCAACTACCTCCGTATCTGATACGCAGTATTTT
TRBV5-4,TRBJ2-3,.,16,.,CASSLASGLGTDTQYF,TGTGCCAGCAGCTTGGCTTCGGGACTCGGCACAGATACGCAGTATTTT
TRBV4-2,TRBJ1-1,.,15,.,CASSQDPAENTEAFF,TGTGCCAGCAGCCAAGATCCTGCGGAGAACACTGAAGCTTTCTTT
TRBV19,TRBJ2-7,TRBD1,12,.,CASGTGGYEQYF,TGTGCCAGTGGTACAGGGGGCTACGAGCAGTACTTC
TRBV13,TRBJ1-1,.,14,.,CASSSNPDMAEAFF,TGTGCCAGCAGCTCCAACCCAGACATGGCTGAAGCTTTCTTT
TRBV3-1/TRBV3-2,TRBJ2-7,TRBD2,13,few,CASSQAWGGEQYF,TGTGCCAGCAGCCAAGCCTGGGGGGGCGAGCAGTACTTC
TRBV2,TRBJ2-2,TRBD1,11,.,CAGQGAGELFF,TGTGCCGGACAGGGGGCCGGGGAGCTGTTTTTT
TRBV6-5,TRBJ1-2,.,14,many,CASSRRSLGYGYTF,TGTGCCAGCAGTCGGAGGAGTTTAGGCTATGGCTACACCTTC
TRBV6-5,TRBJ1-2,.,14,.,CASSYSRGGYGYTF,TGTGCCAGCAGTTACTCCCGGGGTGGCTATGGCTACACCTTC
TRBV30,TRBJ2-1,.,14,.,CAWSGGMADDEQFF,TGTGCCTGGAGTGGAGGGATGGCAGACGATGAGCAGTTCTTC
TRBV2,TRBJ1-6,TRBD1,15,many,CATSLGRGQRTPLHF,TGTGCCACCTCCCTAGGCAGGGGGCAAAGAACACCCCTCCACTTT
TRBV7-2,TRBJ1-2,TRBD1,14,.,CASSLGQLNYGYTF,TGTGCCAGCAGCTTGGGACAGTTAAACTATGGCTACACCTTC
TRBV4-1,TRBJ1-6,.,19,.,CASSQAEGGGGTYNSPLHF,TGCGCCAGCAGCCAGGCGGAGGGCGGCGGGGGGACTTATAATTCACCCCTCCACTTT
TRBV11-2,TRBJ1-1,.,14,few,CASTHVRGRTEAFF,TGTGCCAGCACACACGTCCGGGGAAGAACTGAAGCTTTCTTT
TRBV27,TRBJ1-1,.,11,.,CASCWGGKAFF,TGTGCCAGCTGCTGGGGCGGCAAAGCTTTCTTT
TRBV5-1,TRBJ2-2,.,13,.,CASRSRDTGELFF,TGCGCCAGCAGAAGTCGGGACACCGGGGAGCTGTTTTTT
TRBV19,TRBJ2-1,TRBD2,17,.,CASSPTAGVSSYNEQFF,TGTGCCAGTAGTCCAACAGCGGGGGTTAGCTCCTACAATGAGCAGTTCTTC
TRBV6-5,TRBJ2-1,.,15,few,CASRQQGAGGNEQFF,TGTGCCAGCAGGCAACAGGGCGCAGGTGGGAATGAGCAGTTCTTC
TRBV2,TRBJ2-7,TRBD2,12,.,CASSAREYEQYF,TGTGCCAGCAGTGCGCGGGAGTACGAGCAGTACTTC
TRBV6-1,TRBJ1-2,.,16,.,CASSERVGSVNYGYTF,TGTGCCAGCAGTGAACGGGTAGGCTCCGTTAACTATGGCTACACCTTC
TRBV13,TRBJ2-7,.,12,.,CASSITGLEQYF,TGTGCCAGCAGCATAACAGGGCTCGAGCAGTACTTC
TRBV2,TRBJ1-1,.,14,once,CASREDSLNTEAFF,TGTGCCAGCCGCGAGGACAGTTTGAACACTGAAGCTTTCTTT
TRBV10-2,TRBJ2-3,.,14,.,CASKDYLSTDTQYF,TGCGCCAGCAAGGACTATCTGAGCACAGATACGCAGTATTTT
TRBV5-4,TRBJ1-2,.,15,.,CASSWGTAYSYGYTF,TGTGCCAGCAGCTGGGGCACAGCGTACTCCTATGGCTACACCTTC
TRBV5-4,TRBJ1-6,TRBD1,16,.,CASSLAFRGQDSPLHF,TGTGCCAGCAGCTTGGCCTTCAGGGGGCAGGATTCACCCCTCCACTTT
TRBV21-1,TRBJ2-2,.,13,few,CARQGVDTGELFF,TGTGCCAGACAGGGGGTCGACACCGGGGAGCTGTTTTTT
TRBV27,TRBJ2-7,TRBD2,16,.,CASSTLAGGRTYEQYF,TGTGCCAGCAGTACCCTAGCGGGGGGCAGGACCTACGAGCAGTACTTC
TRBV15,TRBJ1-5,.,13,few,CATSRDGHQPQHF,TGTGCCACCAGCAGAGATGGGCATCAGCCCCAGCATTTT
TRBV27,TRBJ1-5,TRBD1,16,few,CASRARGTGSNQPQHF,TGTGCCAGCAGGGCTAGGGGGACAGGGAGCAATCAGCCCCAGCATTTT
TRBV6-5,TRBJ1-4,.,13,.,CASSYSRAGKLFF,TGTGCCAGCAGTTACTCGAGAGCTGGAAAACTGTTTTTT
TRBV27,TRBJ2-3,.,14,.,CASSLMAGSDTQYF,TGTGCCAGCAGTTTAATGGCAGGCTCAGATACGCAGTATTTT
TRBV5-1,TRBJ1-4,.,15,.,CASSLQGRRVEKLFF,TGCGCCAGCAGCTTGCAGGGGCGCCGTGTAGAAAAACTGTTTTTT
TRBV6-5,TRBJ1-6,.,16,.,CASSYDTGRYNSPLHF,TGTGCCAGCAGTTACGATACAGGAAGGTATAATTCACCCCTCCACTTT
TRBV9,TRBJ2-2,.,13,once,CASSVVQTGELFF,TGTGCCAGCAGCGTAGTCCAAACCGGGGAGCTGTTTTTT
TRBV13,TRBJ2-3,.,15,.,CASSMGGGPTDTQYF,TGTGCCAGCAGCATGGGTGGGGGCCCCACAGATACGCAGTATTTT
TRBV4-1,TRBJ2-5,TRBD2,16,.,CASSQLSGASQETQYF,TGCGCCAGCAGCCAACTAAGCGGGGCCAGCCAAGAGACCCAGTACTTC
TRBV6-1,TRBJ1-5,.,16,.,CASSEMFLQANQPQHF,TGTGCCAGCAGTGAAATGTTTTTGCAGGCTAATCAGCCCCAGCATTTT
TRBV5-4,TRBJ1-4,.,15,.,CASSLAGEGAEKLFF,TGTGCCAGCAGCTTGGCGGGGGAAGGAGCCGAAAAACTGTTTTTT
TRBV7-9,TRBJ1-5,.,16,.,CASSSSRWLSNQPQHF,TGTGCCAGCAGCTCCAGTCGCTGGTTAAGCAATCAGCCCCAGCATTTT
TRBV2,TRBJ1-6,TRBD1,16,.,CASRTGISSYNSPLHF,TGTGCCAGCCGGACAGGCATAAGCTCCTATAATTCACCCCTCCACTTT